A selection of T cell receptor beta chains follows, all from one sample in a study of vaccination and CD4 T cells after COVID-19. These receptors have no identified antigens. One entry per CDR3 protein results from TCRdb running MiXCR on the PCR reads. The repertoire holds about 10,000 distinct CDR3 sequences, 44% seen once, with over 30% in the top ten. The sequenced sample was CD4+ T cells from blood, cultured in vitro. The receptors originated from a human donor who had recovered from COVID-19. Both conserved end residues are part of each CDR3. D genes are given only for firm matches. Part of the rows lack a size; the others show once, few, many or a class for expanded clones.

TRBV7-9,TRBJ2-3,.,.,TGTGCCAGCAGCCACGGTCGAGGGACCGATACGCAGTATTTT,CASSHGRGTDTQYF
TRBV19,TRBJ1-1,once,TRBD1,TGTGCCAGTAGTCAGAGGGGGCCGGTCACTGAAGCTTTCTTT,CASSQRGPVTEAFF
TRBV20-1,TRBJ2-3,.,.,TGCAGTGCTAGAGAGGGGACTGCTAGCACAGATACGCAGTATTTT,CSAREGTASTDTQYF
TRBV19,TRBJ1-2,.,TRBD1,TGTGCCAGTAGCATTGGCCGGGACAGGGAGGTTAATGGCTACACCTTC,CASSIGRDREVNGYTF
TRBV4-2,TRBJ2-3,.,.,TGTGCCAGCACCCGGCCGGATGGCACAGATACGCAGTATTTT,CASTRPDGTDTQYF
TRBV5-4,TRBJ2-1,once,.,TGTGCCAGCAGCTTGGTGCAGGGGAAGTGGGGCAATGAGCAGTTCTTC,CASSLVQGKWGNEQFF
TRBV2,TRBJ1-4,few,.,TGTGCCAGCAGCCCGGCCTGGGCAGGGCGAGGGGAAAAACTGTTTTTT,CASSPAWAGRGEKLFF
TRBV9,TRBJ2-2,.,TRBD1,TGTGCCAGCAGCGTAGGAACAGGGGGAAACACCGGGGAGCTGTTTTTT,CASSVGTGGNTGELFF
TRBV5-8,TRBJ1-3,.,.,TGTGCCAGCAGTTGGGGGGTGTCATCTGGAAACACCATATATTTT,CASSWGVSSGNTIYF
TRBV27,TRBJ2-3,.,.,TGTGCCAGCAGTTGGAGGTCAGATACGCAGTATTTT,CASSWRSDTQYF
TRBV6-5,TRBJ2-2,.,.,TGTGCCAGTAGTTACCAGTGGGGGGGGGCAGACACCGGGGAGCTGTTTTTT,CASSYQWGGADTGELFF
TRBV9,TRBJ2-3,.,.,TGTGCCAGCAGCGTAGCTACAGGCACAGATACGCAGTATTTT,CASSVATGTDTQYF
TRBV5-6,TRBJ2-1,.,TRBD1,TGTGCCAGCAGCTTGGCTTGGACAGGCACCTACAATGAGCAGTTCTTC,CASSLAWTGTYNEQFF
TRBV12-2,TRBJ2-5,once,.,TGTGCAAGTCGCTGCCGGGACATTACCCAGGAGACCCAGTACTTC,CASRCRDITQETQYF
TRBV11-2,TRBJ1-1,.,.,TGTGCCAGCAGCTTAGGGAGGGGGGGGAACACTGAAGCTTTCTTT,CASSLGRGGNTEAFF
TRBV19,TRBJ1-1,few,TRBD1,TGTGCCAGTAGTTTGGGTTGGACAGGGGGCGCCCGGACTGAAGCTTTCTTT,CASSLGWTGGARTEAFF
TRBV6-2/TRBV6-3,TRBJ2-3,.,.,TGTGCCAGCACTAAGGGGGGCCACACAGATACGCAGTATTTT,CASTKGGHTDTQYF
TRBV7-2,TRBJ2-2,.,.,TGTGCCAGCAGCTCACAGGGGGGGGTCCGGGAGCTGTTTTTT,CASSSQGGVRELFF
TRBV20-1,TRBJ2-1,.,.,TGCAGTGCTAGTTTGGGGCCTGGATACAATGAGCAGTTCTTC,CSASLGPGYNEQFF
TRBV19,TRBJ1-3,few,TRBD1,TGTGCCAGTAGTCTCCCCCGGACAGGGGGTCACACCATATATTTT,CASSLPRTGGHTIYF
TRBV30,TRBJ1-3,.,.,TGTGCCTGGAGATCCGCCAGGGCCCATGGAAACACCATATATTTT,CAWRSARAHGNTIYF
TRBV5-1,TRBJ2-3,.,TRBD2,TGCGCCAGCAGCTCGCTAGCGGGGGCCACAGATACGCAGTATTTT,CASSSLAGATDTQYF
TRBV12-3/TRBV12-4,TRBJ2-1,once,TRBD2,TGTGCCAGCAGGCCGAGGCTAGCGGGGAACAATGAGCAGTTCTTC,CASRPRLAGNNEQFF
TRBV12-5,TRBJ2-2,.,TRBD1,TGTGCTAGTGTCTTGAAGGGACAGGGTTTTTCCGGGGAGCTGTTTTTT,CASVLKGQGFSGELFF
TRBV7-2,TRBJ1-2,.,TRBD1,TGTGCCAGCAGCCCAGGACAGGGGGCTGGCTATGGCTACACCTTC,CASSPGQGAGYGYTF
TRBV12-3/TRBV12-4,TRBJ1-2,.,.,TGTGCCAGCAGTTCCAGAGATAACTATGGCTACACCTTC,CASSSRDNYGYTF
TRBV5-4,TRBJ1-1,.,.,TGTGCCAGCAGAAATAGAGGTGGTAGCACTGAAGCTTTCTTT,CASRNRGGSTEAFF
TRBV24-1,TRBJ2-1,.,TRBD1,TGTGCCACCAGTGACCCGGGACAGGCGCAGTTCTTC,CATSDPGQAQFF
TRBV27,TRBJ1-6,few,.,TGTGCCAGCAGTTCGGGACCGCTATTGGGAGCCCTCCACTTT,CASSSGPLLGALHF